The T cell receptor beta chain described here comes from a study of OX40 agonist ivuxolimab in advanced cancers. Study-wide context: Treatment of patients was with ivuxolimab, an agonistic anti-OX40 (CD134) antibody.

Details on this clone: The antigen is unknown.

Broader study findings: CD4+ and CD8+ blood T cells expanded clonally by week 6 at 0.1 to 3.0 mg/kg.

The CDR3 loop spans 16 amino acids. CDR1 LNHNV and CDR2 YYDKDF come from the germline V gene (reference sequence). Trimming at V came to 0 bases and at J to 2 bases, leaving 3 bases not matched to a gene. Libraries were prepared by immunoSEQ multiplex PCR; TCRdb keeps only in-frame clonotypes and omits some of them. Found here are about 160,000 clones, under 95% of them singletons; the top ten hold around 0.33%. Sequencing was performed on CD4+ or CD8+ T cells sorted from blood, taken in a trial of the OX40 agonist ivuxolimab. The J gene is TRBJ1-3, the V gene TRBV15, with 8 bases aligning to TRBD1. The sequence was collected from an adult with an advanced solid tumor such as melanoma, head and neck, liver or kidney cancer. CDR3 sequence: CATSRDSTGAGNTIYF. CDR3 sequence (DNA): TGTGCCACCAGCAGAGACTCGACAGGGGCTGGAAACACCATATATTTT.